The clone carrying this T cell receptor beta chain was recorded at least ten times. The target antigen is unknown. The data originate from a study of T cells in Graves' hyperthyroidism and ophthalmopathy. Study results and limitations: Onset of ophthalmopathy came a median roughly 6.4 months after the model predicted it.

Germline-derived CDR1 and CDR2 are SGHAT and FQNNGV. V dropped 5 bases and J dropped 9 bases, with 20 bases sitting between them. CDR3 length: 15 residues. From RNA transcripts, TCR beta CDR3 regions were amplified. The TCR CDR3 first-round RT-PCR relied on the HTBI primer set. TCRdb analysed the multiplex PCR reads with MiXCR anew, one entry per CDR3 protein. The sample includes some 650,000 distinct CDR3 sequences, 16% of them seen just once. Sequencing was carried out using blood. The chain recombines TRBV11-2 with TRBJ2-1, with D perhaps given as TRBD1 or TRBD2 (7 bases each). The TCR was taken from a middle-aged woman with Graves' ophthalmopathy. The CDR3 is CASSPGGQLGSEQFF. The CDR3 nucleotides are TGTGCCAGCAGCCCGGGGGGACAGTTGGGAAGTGAGCAGTTCTTC.